The clone carrying this T cell receptor (beta chain) has just a few counts. Clones were sequenced by immunoSEQ multiplex PCR, and TCRdb holds only the in-frame ones, with some missing. This table has fewer than 2,000 clones, around a third appearing once. The sample is drawn from a study of PD-L1 blockade in urothelial cancer. Study information: From 2014, patients received atezolizumab, given as 1,200 mg intravenously every 3 weeks. In tumor samples, T cells numbered a median of approximately 1,400.

The CDR3 loop spans 15 amino acids. Germline values: CDR1 SGHNT, CDR2 YENEEA. Trimming removed 1 base at V and 8 bases at J, with 12 bases between. The sequence was collected from a man aged 50 to 59 with urothelial cancer. This rearrangement joins TRBV11-3 to TRBJ1-6; possibly TRBD1 for D (5 bases). The sequencing here drew on tumor tissue, taken before atezolizumab (anti-PD-L1) treatment. The chain's CDR3 is CASSLGLQADSPLHF. The CDR3, as DNA: TGTGCCAGCAGCTTAGGTCTACAGGCGGATTCACCCCTCCACTTT. The variable domain in full, completed from reference TRBV11-3 and TRBJ1-6, reads EAGVVQSPRYKIIEKKQPVAFWCNPISGHNTLYWYLQNLGQGPELLIRYENEEAVDDSQLPKDRFSAERLKGVDSTLKIQPAELGDSAVYLCASSLGLQADSPLHFGNGTRLTVT.